The 4 T cell receptor beta chains given below trace back to one sample, sequenced in a study of response to subunit inactivated influenza vaccine. One entry per CDR3 protein results from TCRdb running MiXCR on the RT-PCR reads. Among around 530,000 distinct CDR3 sequences listed, 16% were seen once. Sequenced material: CD4+ T cells sorted from PBMCs, taken around 2 years after vaccination. All receptors derive from a man between 50 and 69 years old who received an inactivated influenza vaccine.

The rearrangement links TRBV6-2 or TRBV6-3 to TRBJ2-6, with 9 bases identical to TRBD1. The CDR3 has 17 amino acids. Trimming at V came to 2 bases and at J to 4 bases, leaving 6 bases not matched to a gene. CDR1 MNHEY and CDR2 SVGEGT come from the germline V gene. The CDR3 spells CASSYGTGRPGANVLTF. The DNA for the CDR3 is TGTGCCAGCAGTTACGGGACAGGGCGGCCCGGGGCCAACGTCCTGACTTTC.

This clonotype showed up many times. The V and J genes are TRBV28 and TRBJ2-5; TRBD1 matches at 9 bases. This CDR3 contains 15 residues. CDR1 MDHEN and CDR2 SYDVKM come from the germline V gene. The ends lost 5 bases at V and 1 base at J; junction bases unmatched: 5. The CDR3 nucleotides are TGTGCCAGCAGTGGGGACAGGGCGTCCCAAGAGACCCAGTACTTC. This encodes CASSGDRASQETQYF.

In this sample, this clonotype turned up a few times. The chain employs TRBV5-1 and TRBJ1-4; D is unclear. The CDR3 loop spans 15 amino acids. CDR1 is SGHRS and CDR2 is YFSETQ in the germline V gene. V dropped 4 bases and J dropped 0 bases, with 10 bases sitting between them. CDR3 in DNA: TGCGCCAGCAGCCGACATCTAGCAACTAATGAAAAACTGTTTTTT. Its protein is CASSRHLATNEKLFF.

As for this clonotype: At one of its ends the junction is not consistent with the germline gene, which may arise from a read error. The V and J genes are TRBV5-1 and TRBJ1-6; TRBD1 agrees at 7 bases. The CDR3 sequence is 14 residues long. Germline CDR1 is SGHRS and CDR2 is YFSETQ. The CDR3 nucleotides read TGCGCCAGCAGCGAGGGACAGACTAATTCGCCCCTCCACTTT. It is translated as CASSEGQTNSPLHF.